This T cell receptor (beta chain) was identified during a study of blood T cell repertoires in COVID-19. About the research overall: The United States, Italy and Spain supplied acute and convalescent COVID-19 samples. The cDNA or gDNA used as material had been derived from T cells, B-cell-depleted T cells, or PBMCs.

V shed 9 bases and J shed 3 bases, with 8 bases lying between them. The CDR3 consists of 12 residues. Per the germline V gene, CDR1 is LNHDA and CDR2 is SQIVND (reference sequence). Participants' own reports of clinical history determined their cohort assignment. Assay: immunoSEQ multiplex PCR; the TCRdb copy retains only in-frame clones and omits some. The profile covers about 440,000 clones, with around 90% appearing a single time and under 2.5% taken by the ten largest. The sequenced material came from PBMCs or T cells enriched from blood (not recorded which). This receptor was identified in a woman aged 18-30 years with acute COVID-19. The chain carries TRBV19 and TRBJ2-2, with D unresolved. The CDR3 DNA follows: TGTGCCAGGCCGGTCGACACCGGGGAGCTGTTTTTT. Residues: CARPVDTGELFF.